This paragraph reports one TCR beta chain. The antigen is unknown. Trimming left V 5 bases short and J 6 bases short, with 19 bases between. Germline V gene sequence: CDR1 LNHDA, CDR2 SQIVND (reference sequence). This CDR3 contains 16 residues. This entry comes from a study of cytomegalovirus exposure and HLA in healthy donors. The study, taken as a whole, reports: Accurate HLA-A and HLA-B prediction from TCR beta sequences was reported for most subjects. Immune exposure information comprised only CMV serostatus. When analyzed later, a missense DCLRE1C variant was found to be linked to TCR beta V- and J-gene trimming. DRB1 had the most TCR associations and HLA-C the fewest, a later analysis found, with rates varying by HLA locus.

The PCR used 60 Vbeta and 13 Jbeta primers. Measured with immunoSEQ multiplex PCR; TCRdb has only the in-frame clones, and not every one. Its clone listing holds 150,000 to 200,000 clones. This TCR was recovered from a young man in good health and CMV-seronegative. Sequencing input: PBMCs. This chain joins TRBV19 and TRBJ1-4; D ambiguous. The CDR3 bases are TGTGCCAGTAGTGCCGGGATCGGAGGGATGTATGAAAAACTGTTTTTT. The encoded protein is CASSAGIGGMYEKLFF.